This TCR beta chain was found in a study of identical twins. General observations from the study: Insertions were fewer in abundant cord blood beta clonotypes, whereas memory repertoires showed none of this pattern.

The table lists this clonotype with many counts. Its antigen remains unknown. MiXCR, run by TCRdb on the 5' RACE reads, gives a single entry per CDR3 protein. In the table there are some 630,000 distinct CDR3 sequences, about 7.1% of which are singletons. Germline CDR1 DFQATT, CDR2 SNEGSKA (reference sequence). There are 13 residues in the CDR3. V dropped 4 bases and J dropped 4; count of bases not matched to a gene: 2. These data were also reused for a study on yellow fever vaccine responses in identical twins.

V is TRBV20-1 and J is TRBJ2-1, with TRBD1 matching over 9 bases. The sequence derives from a woman between 18 and 29 years old in good health. Sequencing was performed on PBMCs. CDR3 residues: CSAKQGAYNEQFF. The CDR3 nucleotides read TGCAGTGCTAAACAGGGGGCTTACAATGAGCAGTTCTTC.